What follows are 8 T cell receptor beta chains derived from one specimen sequenced in a study of glioma-infiltrating T cells. Amplification of TCR alpha and beta CDR3 regions from RNA used iRepertoire nested multiplex PCR. TCRdb independently ran MiXCR on the multiplex PCR reads; one entry per CDR3 protein. The sample lists under 200,000 distinct CDR3 sequences, over 25% seen once, with 20% in the top ten. Sequencing used glioma tissue, nonneoplastic brain tissue, or PBMCs (not recorded which). The receptors shown here come from a human donor with low-grade glioma or glioblastoma, undergoing nonglioma brain surgery, or in good health (not recorded which).

This clonotype was detected ten times or more. The chain recombines TRBV5-1 with TRBJ2-1; TRBD2 agrees at 8 bases. Germline trimming cut 2 bases from V and 1 base from J; bases unmatched to any gene: 5. This CDR3 contains 16 residues. From germline, CDR1 is SGHRS and CDR2 YFSETQ. CDR3 loop: CASSLVAGPSYNEQFF. CDR3 DNA: TGCGCCAGCAGCTTAGTAGCGGGACCTTCCTACAATGAGCAGTTCTTC.

A remark on this clonotype: One base away lies a much larger clone, so this may be a sequencing read error. This rearrangement joins TRBV12-3 or TRBV12-4 to TRBJ1-2, with D perhaps matching TRBD1 (6 bases). This CDR3 contains 13 residues. The V end lost 4 bases, the J end lost 6 bases, and 12 bases lay between the germline ends. For the CDR3, the DNA is TGTGCCAGCAGTTCCCGACAGGCGGATGGCTACACCTTC. This translates into CASSSRQADGYTF.

This clonotype came up many times. J is TRBJ1-5 and V is TRBV6-1, with 7 bases aligning to TRBD1. V was clipped by 6 bases and J by 6 bases; unmatched bases: 11. The CDR3 is made up of 15 amino acids. From germline, CDR1 is MNHNS and CDR2 SASEGT. The DNA for the CDR3 is TGTGCCAGCAGCCAAGAAAGGGGGCGCAGTCAGCCCCAGCATTTT. Encoded protein: CASSQERGRSQPQHF.

To note about this clonotype: A read error may explain this, as a much larger clone is one base away. The chain couples TRBV4-1 to TRBJ2-7; D may be TRBD2 (5 bases). This CDR3 is 13 amino acids long. Trimming shortened V by 4 bases and J by 10 bases, and 17 bases separated the two germline ends. Germline lookup yields CDR1 MGHRA and CDR2 YSYEKL. In DNA, the CDR3 is TGCGCCAGCAGCCCGCGAACTAGTGCCGACCAGTACTTC. Residues: CASSPRTSADQYF.

This clonotype was detected ten times or more. The gene calls are TRBV4-3 and TRBJ2-3; 11 bases agree with TRBD2. J was trimmed by 4 bases and V by 4 bases; bases with no gene match: 10. The CDR3 runs 17 residues. In germline, CDR1 is LGHNA, CDR2 YSLEER. CDR3 in amino acids: CASSRGGLAGWADTQYF. CDR3 in DNA: TGCGCCAGCAGCCGAGGCGGACTAGCGGGTTGGGCAGATACGCAGTATTTT.

This clonotype has a count of ten or more. The chain couples TRBV14 to TRBJ2-1; 13 bases fit TRBD2. CDR3 size: 16 residues. With 1 base clipped from V and 9 bases from J, the junction kept 6 bases outside the gene matches. Germline CDR1 reads SGHDN; CDR2 reads FVKESK. The CDR3 sequence is CASSQVPGLAGSEQFF. The CDR3 DNA reads as TGTGCCAGCAGCCAAGTGCCGGGACTAGCGGGATCTGAGCAGTTCTTC.

This clonotype was seen ten or more times. V and J are TRBV15 and TRBJ2-3; tentative D call: TRBD2 (6 bases). CDR3 length: 15 residues. V was shortened by 5 bases and J by 5 bases, with 17 bases between the two germline ends. The germline V gene has CDR1 LNHNV and CDR2 YYDKDF (reference sequence). Here the CDR3 reads CATSPGGGARDTQYF. Written as DNA, the CDR3 is TGTGCCACCAGCCCCGGCGGCGGGGCGAGAGATACGCAGTATTTT. Full variable domain (missing parts from reference TRBV15 and TRBJ2-3): DAMVIQNPRYQVTQFGKPVTLSCSQTLNHNVMYWYQQKSSQAPKLLFHYYDKDFNNEADTPDNFQSRRPNTSFCFLDIRSPGLGDTAMYLCATSPGGGARDTQYFGPGTRLTVL.

J is TRBJ1-4 and V is TRBV29-1, with D possibly being TRBD1 (5 bases). V was clipped by 7 bases and J by 7 bases, with 13 bases between them. In germline, CDR1 is SQVTM, CDR2 ANQGSEA. The CDR3 is 12 residues long. The DNA of the CDR3 is TGCAGCGCCAGCAGGGACTCTGAAAAACTGTTTTTT. Amino acids: CSASRDSEKLFF.